This T cell receptor beta chain was identified during a study of shared clonotypes between healthy human individuals. In the case of this clone: Antigen specificity is unknown.

As handled by the study authors: Owing to the provision of junction-only sequences devoid of quality scores by immunoSEQ, filtering differed. The data were produced by immunoSEQ multiplex PCR, yet TCRdb's version contains in-frame clones alone and is incomplete. For V, J and clone size, that table is used; D and trimming come from the DNA. The repertoire holds a few million clones, with approximately 92% as singletons. Study results and caveats: A generally larger estimated richness was seen in naive subsets than in memory subsets.

This TCR was sampled from a man aged 18 to 29 in good health. The specimen sequenced was naive CD4+ T cells sorted from blood. Subset in this sample: CD45RA+ positively selected.

The CDR3 region is CASSRESSPYEQYF. The CDR3 DNA reads as TGCGCCAGCTCCCGCGAGTCTTCCCCCTACGAGCAGTACTTC. This sequence joins TRBV5-1 and TRBJ2-7; D gene ambiguous. The germline V and J ends were trimmed by 7 bases and 2 bases, with 16 bases remaining between them. CDR3 length: 14 residues. Germline V gene lookup returns CDR1 SGHRS and CDR2 YFSETQ.